This passage covers 21 T cell receptor beta chains from one sample sequenced in a study of blood T cell repertoires in COVID-19. This table comes from immunoSEQ multiplex PCR, and its TCRdb copy is limited to in-frame clones, with some not included. Found here are a few hundred thousand clones, around 91% of them singletons; the top ten hold 2.1%. The sequenced sample consisted of peripheral blood. All receptors come from a woman aged 55-69 years with COVID-19, enrolled during active disease.

The chain recombines TRBV10-3 with TRBJ2-7, with D possibly being TRBD1 (6 bases). V lost 0 bases and J lost 4, with 16 bases in between. Germline V CDR1 and CDR2: ENHRY, SYGVKD. The CDR3 has 16 residues. The chain's CDR3 is CAISESKSGQLYEQYF. The CDR3 nucleotides read TGTGCCATCAGTGAGTCGAAGTCGGGACAACTTTACGAGCAGTACTTC.

The genes are TRBV3-1 (or the pseudogene TRBV3-2) and TRBJ2-5, with TRBD2 matching over 7 bases. This CDR3 has 17 residues. In germline, CDR1 is LGHDT, CDR2 YNNKEL (reference sequence). V lost 4 bases to trimming and J lost 7 bases; unmatched junction nucleotides: 18. The CDR3 loop is CASSLPGGTTYQGTQYF. The DNA for the CDR3 is TGTGCCAGCAGCCTCCCCGGGGGGACTACCTATCAGGGGACCCAGTACTTC.

This CDR3 is CAIRERGATNTGELFF. In DNA, the CDR3 is TGTGCCATCAGGGAGCGGGGGGCTACGAACACCGGGGAGCTGTTTTTT. The rearrangement links TRBV10-3 to TRBJ2-2; 9 bases are a match to TRBD2. Germline V gene lookup returns CDR1 ENHRY and CDR2 SYGVKD. Trimming removed 6 bases from V and 0 bases from J; junction bases left unmatched: 5. The CDR3 is 16 residues long.

The chain couples TRBV30 to TRBJ1-2; D call uncertain. The germline V and J ends were trimmed by 5 bases and 0 bases, with 4 bases remaining between them. The CDR3 runs 11 residues. Germline V lookup: CDR1 GTSNPN, CDR2 SVGIG (reference sequence). The CDR3 DNA is TGTGCCTGGGGCACTAACTATGGCTACACCTTC. Protein product: CAWGTNYGYTF.

The chain's CDR3 is CASTGGVDGYTF. The DNA of the CDR3 is TGTGCCAGCACTGGGGGGGTGGATGGCTACACCTTC. This rearrangement joins TRBV6-5 to TRBJ1-2, with D tentatively TRBD1 (5 bases). Trimming removed 7 bases at V and 6 bases at J, with 12 bases between. The V gene's germline CDR1 is MNHEY and CDR2 SVGAGI. The CDR3 is 12 amino acids.

The chain combines TRBV5-1 with TRBJ1-2, with 8 bases fitting TRBD1. V lost 4 bases to trimming and J lost 3 bases; unmatched junction nucleotides: 5. This CDR3 has 14 residues. CDR1 is SGHRS and CDR2 is YFSETQ in the germline V gene. CDR3 sequence reads: CASSPGQGDYGYTF. CDR3 nucleotides: TGCGCCAGCAGCCCCGGACAGGGAGACTATGGCTACACCTTC.

The chain carries TRBV5-1 and TRBJ1-2; 11 bases align to TRBD1. The germline V gene has CDR1 SGHRS and CDR2 YFSETQ. After removal of 4 bases from V and 5 bases from J, the junction contained 7 bases not matched to a gene. CDR3 size: 15 residues. Here the CDR3 DNA reads TGCGCCAGCAGCCAAGGACAGGGGGCCTATTATGGCTACACCTTC. As protein: CASSQGQGAYYGYTF. Full variable domain (missing parts from reference TRBV5-1 and TRBJ1-2): KAGVTQTPRYLIKTRGQQVTLSCSPISGHRSVSWYQQTPGQGLQFLFEYFSETQRNKGNFPGRFSGRQFSNSRSEMNVSTLELGDSALYLCASSQGQGAYYGYTFGSGTRLTVV.

V usage is TRBV7-9 and J usage is TRBJ1-2, with no clear D. CDR1 and CDR2 (germline): SEHNR, FQNEAQ (reference sequence). This CDR3 spans 19 amino acids. V lost 4 bases and J lost 8, with 32 bases in between. CDR3 sequence: CASSSRRPGLPAGSGGYTF. The CDR3 DNA reads as TGTGCCAGCAGCTCCCGCCGACCAGGTTTGCCGGCCGGCTCGGGGGGCTACACCTTC.

The chain carries TRBV6-5 and TRBJ1-5, with D possibly matching TRBD1 (5 bases). V was clipped by 6 bases and J by 16 bases, with 22 bases between them. CDR1 is MNHEY, CDR2 SVGAGI, per germline. This CDR3 is 13 amino acids long. CDR3 bases: TGTGCCAGCAGCAACGGACAAACTTTTCTCCAACATTTT. Encoded protein: CASSNGQTFLQHF.

This chain connects TRBV29-1 to TRBJ1-5; TRBD1 might be the D (5 bases). Germline V gene data show CDR1 as SQVTM and CDR2 as ANQGSEA. Trimming shortened V by 4 bases and J by 4 bases, and 8 bases separated the two germline ends. The CDR3 loop spans 12 amino acids. CDR3 sequence (DNA): TGCAGCGTTGGACAGCCTAATCAGCCCCAGCATTTT. Translating gives CSVGQPNQPQHF.

The J gene is TRBJ1-3, the V gene TRBV10-3; D is unresolved. The CDR3 length is 15 residues. V lost 2 bases and J lost 0, with 8 bases in between. Per the germline V gene, CDR1 is ENHRY and CDR2 is SYGVKD. The CDR3 DNA is TGTGCCATCAGTGAGACTAGGACCTCTGGAAACACCATATATTTT. Residues: CAISETRTSGNTIYF.

As DNA, the CDR3 is TGTGCCAGTAGTACGATAGGGACAGCCTACGAGCAGTACTTC. Translating gives CASSTIGTAYEQYF. This chain uses TRBV19 with TRBJ2-7, with 7 bases lining up with TRBD1. CDR1 is LNHDA and CDR2 is SQIVND in the germline V gene (reference sequence). The J segment lost 2 bases and the V segment lost 4 bases, leaving 5 bases of the junction unmatched. The CDR3 covers 14 residues. Based on the CDR3 plus reference TRBV19 and TRBJ2-7, the full variable domain is DGGITQSPKYLFRKEGQNVTLSCEQNLNHDAMYWYRQDPGQGLRLIYYSQIVNDFQKGDIAEGYSVSREKKESFPLTVTSAQKNPTAFYLCASSTIGTAYEQYFGPGTRLTVT.

The J gene is TRBJ1-2, the V gene TRBV19; D is uncertain. V gave up 5 bases and J gave up 4 bases, with 20 bases separating them. The CDR3 covers 16 residues. Germline values: CDR1 LNHDA, CDR2 SQIVND (reference sequence). For the CDR3, the DNA is TGTGCCAGTAGTCAAGTTGGCTCACCCCGGAGCTATGGCTACACCTTC. It specifies CASSQVGSPRSYGYTF. Together with reference TRBV19 and TRBJ1-2, the CDR3 gives the full variable domain: DGGITQSPKYLFRKEGQNVTLSCEQNLNHDAMYWYRQDPGQGLRLIYYSQIVNDFQKGDIAEGYSVSREKKESFPLTVTSAQKNPTAFYLCASSQVGSPRSYGYTFGSGTRLTVV.

The chain recombines TRBV29-1 with TRBJ2-1; 9 bases are shared with TRBD2. The trim removed 4 bases at V and 8 bases at J, leaving 9 bases unmatched. The CDR3 has 14 residues. Germline CDR1 and CDR2: SQVTM and ANQGSEA. The CDR3 loop reads CSVGPSSGVDEQFF. The CDR3 DNA reads TGCAGCGTTGGTCCCTCTAGCGGGGTAGATGAGCAGTTCTTC.

This chain uses TRBV10-1 with TRBJ2-5; TRBD1 aligns across 9 bases. Germline CDR1 is WNHNN and CDR2 is SYGVQD (reference sequence). This CDR3 has 16 residues. Trimming removed 2 bases from V and 2 bases from J; junction bases left unmatched: 6. CDR3 sequence: CASSEPDRGRQETQYF. The CDR3 coding sequence is TGCGCCAGCAGTGAGCCGGACAGGGGTCGGCAAGAGACCCAGTACTTC.

J is TRBJ2-3 and V is TRBV7-2, with 9 nucleotides matching TRBD1. Germline loops: CDR1 SGHTA, CDR2 FQGNSA. The length of the CDR3 is 14 residues. J was trimmed by 3 bases and V by 3 bases; bases with no gene match: 1. The CDR3 DNA sequence: TGTGCCAGCAGCTTGGACAGGGGTACAGATACGCAGTATTTT. Its protein is CASSLDRGTDTQYF. The whole variable domain, filled in from reference TRBV7-2 and TRBJ2-3, reads GAGVSQSPSNKVTEKGKDVELRCDPISGHTALYWYRQSLGQGLEFLIYFQGNSAPDKSGLPSDRFSAERTGGSVSTLTIQRTQQEDSAVYLCASSLDRGTDTQYFGPGTRLTVL.

The chain carries TRBV18 and TRBJ1-6, with D possibly TRBD1 on 6 matching bases. This CDR3 is built from 17 residues. V was clipped by 1 base and J by 8 bases, with 18 bases between them. Germline V gives CDR1 KGHSH, CDR2 LQKENI. The CDR3 region is CASSPQGFAGADSPLHF. CDR3 coding DNA: TGTGCCAGCTCACCACAAGGGTTCGCAGGGGCTGATTCACCCCTCCACTTT.

The rearrangement links TRBV7-2 to TRBJ2-1; D might be TRBD2 (6 bases). The ends were cut back, 2 bases at V and 0 bases at J, with 17 bases in the middle. Germline V gives CDR1 SGHTA, CDR2 FQGNSA. The CDR3 extends over 18 amino acids. The CDR3: CASSLYGPGLSSYNEQFF. CDR3 DNA: TGTGCCAGCAGCTTATATGGACCGGGACTGAGCTCCTACAATGAGCAGTTCTTC.

This clone was observed a few times. The chain joins TRBV5-1 to TRBJ2-3, with 8 bases that match TRBD1. The V segment lost 0 bases and the J segment 6 bases; nucleotides outside the gene matches: 0. This CDR3 comprises 13 residues. Germline-derived CDR1 and CDR2 are SGHRS and YFSETQ. Here the CDR3 DNA reads TGCGCCAGCAGCTTGGACAGGGGGGATACGCAGTATTTT. It is translated as CASSLDRGDTQYF.

This chain joins TRBV6-1 and TRBJ2-7; D gene unclear. Germline V gene data show CDR1 as MNHNS and CDR2 as SASEGT. V was cut by 0 bases and J by 1 base, with 10 bases left in between. This CDR3 contains 15 residues. The CDR3 nucleotides read TGTGCCAGCAGTGAAGCGGCAGGCAGATCCTACGAGCAGTACTTC. Translation: CASSEAAGRSYEQYF.

The V call is TRBV5-1, the J call TRBJ1-6; 7 positions agree with TRBD1. Germline-derived CDR1 and CDR2 are SGHRS and YFSETQ. Losses at the gene ends were 5 bases for V and 2 bases for J; bases not matched to a gene: 19. This CDR3 is 20 amino acids long. The CDR3 coding sequence is TGCGCCAGCAGGGGAGAGACAGGGTCCCTACCGAACCCCTATAATTCACCCCTCCACTTT. Translated: CASRGETGSLPNPYNSPLHF.